The 9 T cell receptor beta chains below all came from one sample that was sequenced in a study of technical replicates of blood from a handful of donors (dated by TCRdb to about 2017). The library was built by means of the immunoSEQ multiplex PCR assay. The immuneACCESS repertoire file appears here via TCRdb, limited to in-frame rearrangements. These files lack a portion of the clones; in checked studies, under half of the deficit traces to unresolved V genes, and the cause of the others is not known. This sample holds under 95,000 clones; just under 95% were observed only once. The ten largest clones add up to 0.2% to 0.3% of the sample. The sequenced sample consisted of T cells isolated from PBMCs. These receptors all come from a human donor in good health.

The chain couples TRBV20-1 to TRBJ2-7, with a weak D call TRBD2 (5 bases). CDR1 and CDR2 from the germline V gene are DFQATT and SNEGSKA (reference sequence). The CDR3 is 11 amino acids. V dropped 2 bases and J dropped 6 bases, with 8 bases sitting between them. CDR3 residues: CSARRGPEQYF. The CDR3 DNA is TGCAGTGCTAGACGCGGGCCCGAGCAGTACTTC.

The rearrangement uses TRBV12-5 and TRBJ2-7, with 7 bases identical to TRBD1. V lost 0 bases and J lost 3; bases outside the gene matches: 8. The CDR3 consists of 16 residues. Germline V gene data show CDR1 as LGHNT and CDR2 as FRNRAP. The CDR3: CASGLVLGQENYEQYF. The CDR3 DNA sequence: TGTGCTAGTGGTTTGGTACTCGGACAGGAGAACTACGAGCAGTACTTC.

The V and J genes are TRBV9 and TRBJ2-3, with D perhaps TRBD1 (5 bases). Deletions cut 3 bases from V and 3 bases from J, with 8 bases between. The CDR3 runs 13 residues. Germline values: CDR1 SGDLS, CDR2 YYNGEE. The CDR3: CASSEGRTDTQYF. The DNA for the CDR3 is TGTGCCAGCAGCGAGGGGCGGACAGATACGCAGTATTTT.

The chain joins TRBV25-1 to TRBJ1-1, with 9 bases fitting TRBD1. In germline, CDR1 is MGHDK, CDR2 SYGVNS. This CDR3 spans 16 amino acids. Unmatched junction bases numbered 6, after V lost 3 bases and J lost 1 base. CDR3 bases: TGTGCCAGCAGTGAGTTCAGGACAGGGGCGAACACTGAAGCTTTCTTT. It yields the protein CASSEFRTGANTEAFF.

The chain carries TRBV7-9 and TRBJ2-7; 7 bases line up with TRBD2. The CDR3 loop spans 16 amino acids. The germline V gene encodes CDR1 SEHNR and CDR2 FQNEAQ (reference sequence). Germline trimming cut 3 bases from V and 5 bases from J; bases unmatched to any gene: 13. The CDR3 DNA follows: TGTGCCAGCAGCTTTTCGGGCGGGAGACGGTCCGACGAGCAGTACTTC. Translating it yields CASSFSGGRRSDEQYF.

In regard to this clone: The same CDR3 is also encoded by other DNA sequences in this sample. The chain joins TRBV6-5 to TRBJ2-3; 8 bases fit TRBD2. Germline lookup yields CDR1 MNHEY and CDR2 SVGAGI. Trimming cost V 6 bases and J 0 bases; bases outside gene matches: 2. CDR3 length equals 14 residues. The CDR3 is CASSRLASTDTQYF. CDR3 in DNA: TGTGCCAGCAGCCGACTAGCGAGCACAGATACGCAGTATTTT.

This chain links TRBV9 with TRBJ2-5; 14 bases agree with TRBD2. The CDR3 has 16 amino acids. J gave up 5 bases and V 3 bases, and 6 bases lay outside the gene matches. CDR1 is SGDLS and CDR2 is YYNGEE in the germline V gene. The CDR3 DNA reads TGTGCCAGCAGCGAGAGACTAGCGGGAGGGGGGGAGACCCAGTACTTC. Residues: CASSERLAGGGETQYF. The variable domain in full, completed from reference TRBV9 and TRBJ2-5, reads DSGVTQTPKHLITATGQRVTLRCSPRSGDLSVYWYQQSLDQGLQFLIQYYNGEERAKGNILERFSAQQFPDLHSELNLSSLELGDSALYFCASSERLAGGGETQYFGPGTRLLVL.

This clone was counted only a few times. CDR3 loop: CASSVAGGTYEQYF. In DNA form, the CDR3 reads TGTGCCAGCAGCGTAGCAGGCGGGACCTACGAGCAGTACTTC. V gene TRBV9 combines with J gene TRBJ2-7; D may be TRBD2 (6 bases). Per germline, CDR1 SGDLS and CDR2 YYNGEE. The CDR3 consists of 14 residues. The germline V and J ends were trimmed by 0 bases and 2 bases, with 9 bases remaining between them. The whole variable domain, filled in from reference TRBV9 and TRBJ2-7, reads DSGVTQTPKHLITATGQRVTLRCSPRSGDLSVYWYQQSLDQGLQFLIQYYNGEERAKGNILERFSAQQFPDLHSELNLSSLELGDSALYFCASSVAGGTYEQYFGPGTRLTVT.

The chain uses TRBV5-1 and TRBJ1-2, with a possible D match to TRBD1 (6 bases). Per germline, CDR1 SGHRS and CDR2 YFSETQ. The CDR3 is 14 amino acids. The ends were cut back, 0 bases at V and 7 bases at J, with 13 bases in the middle. DNA for the CDR3: TGCGCCAGCAGCTTGGCAGGGGATGTATTTGGCTACACCTTC. Translated, it gives CASSLAGDVFGYTF.